This paragraph covers one T cell receptor (beta chain) sequence. Its antigen is not known. This entry belongs to a study of T cells in Graves' hyperthyroidism and ophthalmopathy. Overall study context: The blood sample was taken at first diagnosis, before treatment began.

From RNA transcripts, TCR beta CDR3 regions were amplified. The primer set for the first-round RT-PCR of the TCR CDR3 was HTBI. TCRdb reprocessed the multiplex PCR reads via MiXCR and lists one record per CDR3 protein. The sample contains a few hundred thousand distinct CDR3 sequences, 20% to 25% of which appear only once. Study-wide points: Most clonotypes expanded in the thyroid (above 0.001) were also present in blood.

Germline values: CDR1 MDHEN, CDR2 SYDVKM. The V end was cut by 11 bases, the J end by 0 bases, with 29 bases between. The CDR3 is 19 residues long. Those patients with uncontrolled infection, other autoimmune disease, pregnancy or lactation were excluded. The chain links TRBV28 to TRBJ1-5, with D unclear. Source material: blood. This TCR was sampled from a man aged 50 to 59 with Graves' hyperthyroidism. The CDR3 protein is CAASGITRLGSYSNQPQHF. The DNA for the CDR3 is TGTGCCGCCTCCGGCATAACCAGGTTAGGGAGTTATAGCAATCAGCCCCAGCATTTT.